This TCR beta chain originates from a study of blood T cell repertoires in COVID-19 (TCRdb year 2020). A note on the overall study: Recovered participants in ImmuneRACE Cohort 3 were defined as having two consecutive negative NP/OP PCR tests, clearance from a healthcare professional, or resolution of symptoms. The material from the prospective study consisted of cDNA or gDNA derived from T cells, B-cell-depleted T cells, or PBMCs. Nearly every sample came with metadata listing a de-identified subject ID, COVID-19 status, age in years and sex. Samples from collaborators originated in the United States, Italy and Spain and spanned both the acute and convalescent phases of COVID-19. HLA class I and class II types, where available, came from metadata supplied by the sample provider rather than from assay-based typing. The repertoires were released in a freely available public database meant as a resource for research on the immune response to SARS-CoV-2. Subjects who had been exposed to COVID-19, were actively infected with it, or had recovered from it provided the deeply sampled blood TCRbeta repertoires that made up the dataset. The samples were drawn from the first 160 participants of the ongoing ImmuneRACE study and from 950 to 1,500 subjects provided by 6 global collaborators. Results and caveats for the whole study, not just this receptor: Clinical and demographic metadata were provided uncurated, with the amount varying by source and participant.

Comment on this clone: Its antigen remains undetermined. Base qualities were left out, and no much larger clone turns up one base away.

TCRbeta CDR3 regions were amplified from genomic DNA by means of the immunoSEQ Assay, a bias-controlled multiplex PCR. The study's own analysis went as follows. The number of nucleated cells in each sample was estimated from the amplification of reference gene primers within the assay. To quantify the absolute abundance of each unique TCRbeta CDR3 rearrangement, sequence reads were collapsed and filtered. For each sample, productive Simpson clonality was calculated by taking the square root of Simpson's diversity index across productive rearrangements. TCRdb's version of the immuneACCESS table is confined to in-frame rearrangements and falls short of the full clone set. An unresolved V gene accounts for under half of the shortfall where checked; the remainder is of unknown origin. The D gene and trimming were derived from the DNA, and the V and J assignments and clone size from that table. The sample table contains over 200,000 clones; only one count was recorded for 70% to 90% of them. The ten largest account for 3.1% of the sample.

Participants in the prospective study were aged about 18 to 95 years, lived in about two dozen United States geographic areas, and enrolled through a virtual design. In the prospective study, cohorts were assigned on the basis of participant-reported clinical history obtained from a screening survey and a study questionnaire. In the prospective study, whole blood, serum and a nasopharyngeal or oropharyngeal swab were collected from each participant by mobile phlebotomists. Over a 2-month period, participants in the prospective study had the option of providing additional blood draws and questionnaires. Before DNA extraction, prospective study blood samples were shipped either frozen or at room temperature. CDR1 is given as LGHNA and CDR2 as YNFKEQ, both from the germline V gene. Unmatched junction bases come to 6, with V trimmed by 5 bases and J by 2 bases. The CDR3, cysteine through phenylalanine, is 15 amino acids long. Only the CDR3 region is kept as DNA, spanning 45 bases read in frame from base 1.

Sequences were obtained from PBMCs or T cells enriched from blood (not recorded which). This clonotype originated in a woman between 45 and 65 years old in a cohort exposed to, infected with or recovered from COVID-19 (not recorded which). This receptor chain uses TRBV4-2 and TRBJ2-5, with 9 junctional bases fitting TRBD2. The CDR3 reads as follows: CASSLEAGGQETQYF. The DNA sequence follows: TGTGCCAGCAGCTTAGAGGCGGGGGGGCAAGAGACCCAGTACTTC.